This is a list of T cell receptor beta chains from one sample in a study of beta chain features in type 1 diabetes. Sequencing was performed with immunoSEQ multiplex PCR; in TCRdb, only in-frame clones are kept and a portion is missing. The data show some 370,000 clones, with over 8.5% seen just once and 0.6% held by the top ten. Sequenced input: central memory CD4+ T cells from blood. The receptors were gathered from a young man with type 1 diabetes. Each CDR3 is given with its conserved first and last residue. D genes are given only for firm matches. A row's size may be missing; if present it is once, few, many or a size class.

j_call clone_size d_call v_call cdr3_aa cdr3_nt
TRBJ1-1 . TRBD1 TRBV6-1 CASSLGQVEAFF TGTGCCAGCAGCCTCGGACAGGTTGAAGCTTTCTTT
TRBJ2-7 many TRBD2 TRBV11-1 CASSFSTGRVSYEQYF TGTGCCAGCAGCTTTTCAACTGGGAGGGTATCCTACGAGCAGTACTTC
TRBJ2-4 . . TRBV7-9 CASSFQGGENIQYF TGTGCCAGCAGCTTCCAGGGAGGAGAAAACATTCAGTACTTC
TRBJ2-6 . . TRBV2 CASMQTSSGANVLTF TGTGCCAGCATGCAAACTTCCTCTGGGGCCAACGTCCTGACTTTC
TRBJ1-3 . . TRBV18 CASSPPGQASGNTIYF TGTGCCAGCTCACCACCGGGGCAGGCCTCTGGAAACACCATATATTTT
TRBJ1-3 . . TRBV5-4 CASRGTDAGNTIYF TGTGCCAGCAGAGGGACGGACGCTGGAAACACCATATATTTT
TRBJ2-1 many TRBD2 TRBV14 CASSRLAGHNEQFF TGTGCCAGCAGCCGACTAGCGGGCCACAATGAGCAGTTCTTC
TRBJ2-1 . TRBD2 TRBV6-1 CASSPFRLADNEQFF TGTGCCAGCAGCCCGTTTAGGCTAGCGGACAATGAGCAGTTCTTC
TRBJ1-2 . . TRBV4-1 CASSHLQGDGGYTF TGCGCCAGCAGCCACCTACAGGGTGATGGTGGCTACACCTTC
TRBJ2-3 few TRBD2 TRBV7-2 CASSLTGGPDTQYF TGTGCCAGCAGCTTAACGGGGGGACCAGATACGCAGTATTTT
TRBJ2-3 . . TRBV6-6 CASRPGFAGDTQYF TGTGCCAGCAGACCGGGATTCGCCGGGGATACGCAGTATTTT
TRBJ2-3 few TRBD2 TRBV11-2 CASSPPLRLASDTQYF TGTGCCAGCAGCCCACCATTAAGACTAGCGTCGGATACGCAGTATTTT
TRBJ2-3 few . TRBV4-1 CASSQAYREQYF TGCGCCAGCAGCCAAGCCTATAGGGAGCAGTATTTT
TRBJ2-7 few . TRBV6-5 CASSSGARWGGEQYF TGTGCCAGCAGTTCGGGCGCCCGGTGGGGTGGCGAGCAGTACTTC
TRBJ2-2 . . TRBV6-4 CASSGDTGELFF TGTGCCAGCAGCGGGGACACCGGGGAGCTGTTTTTT
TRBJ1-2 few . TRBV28 CASSFGRDNYGYTF TGTGCCAGCAGTTTCGGCAGGGACAATTATGGCTACACCTTC
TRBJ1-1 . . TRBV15 CATSRVRGNTEAFF TGTGCCACCAGCAGAGTTAGGGGGAACACTGAAGCTTTCTTT
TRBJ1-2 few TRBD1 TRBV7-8 CASSLGLLGQGKGYTF TGTGCCAGCAGCTTAGGTCTGTTGGGACAGGGGAAGGGCTACACCTTC
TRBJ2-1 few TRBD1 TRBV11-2 CASSLRGQGINEQFF TGTGCCAGCAGCTTAAGGGGACAGGGGATCAATGAGCAGTTCTTC
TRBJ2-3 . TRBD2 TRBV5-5 CASSLLAGETDTQYF TGTGCCAGCAGCTTATTAGCGGGAGAAACAGATACGCAGTATTTT
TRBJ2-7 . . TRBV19 CASSRQGNAYEQYF TGTGCCAGTTCTCGGCAGGGTAATGCCTACGAGCAGTACTTC
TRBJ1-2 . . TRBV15 CATSRARDGGYGYTF TGTGCCACCAGCAGAGCGCGGGACGGTGGCTATGGCTACACCTTC
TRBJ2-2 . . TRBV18 CASSPPRVTGELFF TGTGCCAGCTCACCACCCCGGGTCACCGGGGAGCTGTTTTTT
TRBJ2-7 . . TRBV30 CAWRRHEQYF TGTGCCTGGAGAAGGCACGAGCAGTACTTC
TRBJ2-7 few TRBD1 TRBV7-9 CASSSLTGGDLYEQYF TGTGCCAGCAGCTCCTTGACAGGGGGCGATCTCTACGAGCAGTACTTC
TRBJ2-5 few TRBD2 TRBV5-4 CASSPRGVPPGETQYF TGTGCCAGCAGCCCGCGGGGGGTCCCCCCAGGGGAGACCCAGTACTTC
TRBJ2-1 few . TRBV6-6 CASSQGSSYNEQFF TGTGCCAGCAGTCAGGGGAGCTCCTACAATGAGCAGTTCTTC
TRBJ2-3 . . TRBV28 CASKTRSTDTQYF TGTGCCAGCAAGACCAGGAGCACAGATACGCAGTATTTT